One T cell receptor beta chain is described in this entry. Its specificity is not known. These data originate in a study of radiation and T cells in renal cell carcinoma. The CDR3 contains 15 residues. CDR1 is MGHDK and CDR2 is SYGVNS in the germline V gene. The V gene end was trimmed by 6 bases and the J gene end by 2 bases; junction bases not matched to a gene: 7. Study-level results: Top tumor clonotypes rose in blood 2 weeks post-radiation, then contracted.

Described time point: blood 4 weeks post-SBRT, at nephrectomy. Treatment meaning: 15 Gy SBRT to primary tumor, nephrectomy 4 weeks later. Nephrectomy followed 15 Gy stereotactic body radiation by 4 weeks. Serial blood draws occurred at baseline and 2 and 4 weeks post-SBRT. This renal cell carcinoma was of the clear cell type. Profiled with immunoSEQ multiplex PCR; TCRdb holds only in-frame clones, not every one. The repertoire holds more than 120,000 clones, 70% to 90% seen once, with over 15% in the top ten. The receptor comes from a woman aged 45-59 years with renal cell carcinoma. This sample comprised blood, obtained from a patient whose treatment included radiotherapy and nephrectomy. The chain employs TRBV25-1 and TRBJ1-2; 9 nucleotides line up with TRBD1. In DNA, the CDR3 is TGTGCCAGCAGGACAGGGGGTACAGCCAACTATGGCTACACCTTC. This gives the protein CASRTGGTANYGYTF.